The 15 T cell receptor beta chains listed next were all sequenced from one sample in a study of Graves' ophthalmopathy and Graves' hyperthyroidism. From RNA, the CDR3 regions of TCR beta chains were amplified and sequenced. HTBI primers primed a first-round RT-PCR, and a second-round multiplex PCR followed. TCRdb fed the multiplex PCR reads into MiXCR, producing one record per CDR3 protein. In the table there are roughly 600,000 distinct CDR3 sequences, less than 40% of which are singletons. Sequenced sample: peripheral blood or thyroid tissue (not recorded which). The receptors come from an adult man with Graves' hyperthyroidism.

V and J are TRBV9 and TRBJ2-6; D may correspond to TRBD1 or TRBD2 (6 bases each). In germline, CDR1 is SGDLS, CDR2 YYNGEE. The CDR3 spans 19 residues. The V gene lost 0 bases and the J gene lost 0 bases, with 16 bases spanning the gap. The CDR3 is CASSVGGGRTFSGANVLTF. CDR3 DNA: TGTGCCAGCAGCGTAGGAGGGGGGCGAACCTTCTCTGGGGCCAACGTCCTGACTTTC.

There are many counts of this clonotype. The chain recombines TRBV19 with TRBJ1-1; tentatively, D is TRBD1 (6 bases). Per the germline V gene, CDR1 is LNHDA and CDR2 is SQIVND (reference sequence). CDR3 length: 14 residues. Trimming removed 5 bases at V and 4 bases at J, with 14 bases between. For the CDR3, the DNA is TGTGCCAGTAGTCCACACAGGGAGGGCACTGAAGCTTTCTTT. Translated: CASSPHREGTEAFF.

This clonotype came up many times. The rearrangement links TRBV12-3 or TRBV12-4 to TRBJ1-2; D remains ambiguous. The CDR3 spans 14 residues. The V gene lost 1 base and the J gene lost 5 bases, with 11 bases spanning the gap. Here the CDR3 reads CASSLGGRLYGYTF. The CDR3 DNA follows: TGTGCCAGCAGTTTAGGGGGAAGACTGTATGGCTACACCTTC.

There are many counts of this clonotype. The chain has TRBV13 and TRBJ1-3, with a weak D call TRBD1 (5 bases). The ends were cut back, 7 bases at V and 1 base at J, with 11 bases in the middle. Looked up from germline, CDR1 is PRHDT and CDR2 is FYEKMQ (reference sequence). This CDR3 spans 14 amino acids. CDR3: CASIHRGSGNTIYF. CDR3 DNA: TGTGCCAGCATCCATAGGGGATCTGGAAACACCATATATTTT.

As concerns this clonotype: This may be a read error: a much more frequent sequence differs by one nucleotide. The rearrangement links TRBV2 to TRBJ1-2; D remains ambiguous. Germline V gene sequence: CDR1 SNHLY, CDR2 FYNNEI. The CDR3 is 17 residues long. The CDR3: CAGSELKQPSANYGYTF. The CDR3 nucleotides are TGTGCCGGCAGTGAATTAAAACAGCCCTCAGCTAACTATGGCTACACCTTC. The variable domain in full, with the rest retrieved from reference TRBV2 and TRBJ1-2, is EPEVTQTPSHQVTQMGQEVILRCVPISNHLYFYWYRQILGQKVEFLVSFYNNEISEKSEIFDDQFSVERPDGSNFTLKIRSTKLEDSAMYFCAGSELKQPSANYGYTFGSGTRLTVV.

Many counts were recorded for this clonotype. CDR3: CATSDRNTGELFF. The DNA of the CDR3 is TGTGCCACCAGTGACAGAAACACCGGGGAGCTGTTTTTT. The V gene is TRBV24-1, the J gene TRBJ2-2; D is ambiguous. V was clipped by 4 bases and J by 2 bases, with 4 bases between them. This CDR3 is built from 13 residues. Per germline, CDR1 KGHDR and CDR2 SFDVKD.

This clonotype was counted at least ten times. The J gene is TRBJ2-2, the V gene TRBV10-2; 7 bases line up with TRBD1. The germline gives CDR1 WSHSY, CDR2 SAAADI. With 6 bases clipped from V and 4 bases from J, the junction kept 8 bases outside the gene matches. The CDR3 loop spans 15 amino acids. The CDR3 DNA reads as TGCGCCAGCAGATCTCTGACAGGGAGCACCGGGGAGCTGTTTTTT. Amino acids: CASRSLTGSTGELFF.

Remarks on this clonotype: The conserved phenylalanine or tryptophan normally closing the CDR3 is absent here, so this likely arose from a read error. No DNA is shown, since the ends of the CDR3 on it are uncertain; the CDR3 is the one TCRdb lists. This chain uses TRBV29-1 with TRBJ1-3; the table's D gene call, TRBD1, was not cross checked with the DNA. The CDR3 totals 8 residues, both ends included. The germline V gene encodes CDR1 SQVTM and CDR2 ANQGSEA. CDR3 region: CSVDTGNT.

The V gene is TRBV7-9, the J gene TRBJ1-1; D is unresolved. This CDR3 has 15 residues. Germline V gives CDR1 SEHNR, CDR2 FQNEAQ (reference sequence). The V gene lost 5 bases and the J gene lost 0 bases, with 13 bases spanning the gap. The CDR3 region is CASSPQIGVNTEAFF. The CDR3 bases are TGTGCCAGCAGCCCCCAGATCGGTGTGAACACTGAAGCTTTCTTT.

This chain links TRBV10-3 with TRBJ2-5; TRBD2 aligns across 11 bases. J gave up 3 bases and V 10 bases, and 10 bases lay outside the gene matches. Germline values: CDR1 ENHRY, CDR2 SYGVKD. There are 15 residues in the CDR3. CDR3 in DNA: TGTGCCAGCTCACCAATAGCGGGAGGGAAAGAGACCCAGTACTTC. This gives the protein CASSPIAGGKETQYF.

This clonotype was seen at least ten times. The rearrangement uses TRBV5-6 and TRBJ1-2; perhaps TRBD1 as D (5 bases). With 2 bases removed from V and 8 bases from J, the gap between germline ends came to 16 bases. The CDR3 is 14 residues long. The germline V gene encodes CDR1 SGHDT and CDR2 YYEEEE. CDR3 residues: CASSLNRIFGGYTF. CDR3 DNA sequence: TGTGCCAGCAGCTTAAACAGGATATTCGGGGGCTACACCTTC.

This clonotype was seen ten or more times. V usage is TRBV12-3 or TRBV12-4 and J usage is TRBJ2-5; either TRBD1 or TRBD2 may fit D (5 bases each). The V end was cut by 6 bases, the J end by 5 bases, with 13 bases between. CDR3 length: 13 amino acids. CDR3: CASRPGPRETQYF. CDR3 sequence (DNA): TGTGCCAGCAGACCGGGACCACGGGAGACCCAGTACTTC.

This clonotype was detected many times. V gene TRBV15 combines with J gene TRBJ2-7; TRBD2 matches 10 bases. Germline values: CDR1 LNHNV, CDR2 YYDKDF (reference sequence). Trimming cost V 3 bases and J 6 bases; bases outside gene matches: 8. The CDR3 is made up of 15 amino acids. CDR3 protein: CATSRLGLAQGEQYF. CDR3 DNA: TGTGCCACCAGCAGGCTGGGACTAGCGCAGGGCGAGCAGTACTTC.

This clonotype turned up a few times. This rearrangement joins TRBV6-5 to TRBJ2-5; D may be TRBD1 (5 bases). Deletions cut 5 bases from V and 5 bases from J, with 15 bases between. The CDR3 consists of 14 residues. Germline CDR1 and CDR2: MNHEY and SVGAGI. The CDR3 DNA sequence: TGTGCCAGCAGTGCGACAGTCGAGTTTGAGACCCAGTACTTC. Translated, it gives CASSATVEFETQYF.

This clonotype was observed a few times. The V and J genes are TRBV29-1 and TRBJ2-1; 11 nucleotides match TRBD2. Germline-derived CDR1 and CDR2 are SQVTM and ANQGSEA. The V gene end was trimmed by 1 base and the J gene end by 5 bases; junction bases not matched to a gene: 16. The CDR3 totals 19 residues. This CDR3 reads CSVEGIGTSGSNGDNEQFF. In DNA, the CDR3 is TGCAGCGTTGAAGGAATAGGCACTAGCGGGAGTAACGGGGACAATGAGCAGTTCTTC.